This T cell receptor beta chain was sequenced for a study of T cell responses to AZD1222 COVID-19 vaccine. Assay: immunoSEQ multiplex PCR; the TCRdb copy retains only in-frame clones and omits some. The sample includes 90,000 to 120,000 clones, 87% of them seen just once. The germline V and J ends were trimmed by 0 bases and 3 bases, with 6 bases remaining between them. Germline V gene sequence: CDR1 SGHDT, CDR2 YYEEEE. The CDR3 consists of 13 residues. Second doses at about 4 or about 12 weeks were pooled. A remark on this clone: Its matching antigen is unknown.

Broader study findings: Spike-specific TCR breadth and depth were elevated following two AZD1222 doses. Clonal diversity was possibly underestimated, and the donors were mostly white British, with more females. Researchers took repertoire samples only after the peak T cell response had come.

The TCR originated in an adult who received the AZD1222 COVID-19 vaccine. The material was peripheral blood, obtained 28 days after the second AZD1222 dose. The gene calls are TRBV5-6 and TRBJ2-5; unclear D gene. CDR3 DNA sequence: TGTGCCAGCAGCTTGGAGGCAGAAGAGACCCAGTACTTC. This gives the protein CASSLEAEETQYF.